This T cell receptor beta chain was obtained from a study of control samples from healthy donors and cancer patients. A few counts support this clone. Repertoires were generated with immunoSEQ multiplex PCR, while TCRdb's copy carries only in-frame clones and drops some. The sample has about 130,000 clones; over 80% are singletons. Germline V gives CDR1 GTSNPN, CDR2 SVGIG (reference sequence). This CDR3 is built from 13 residues. Between the trimmed V and J ends, which lost 4 bases and 5 bases, there was a span of 14 bases. Specimen: PBMCs. The chain has TRBV30 and TRBJ1-1; D unresolved. This clonotype originated in a man older than 75 with head and neck cancer. In DNA, the CDR3 is TGTGCCTGGAAAAGCGGAGGATTTACTGAAGCTTTCTTT. It is translated as CAWKSGGFTEAFF.